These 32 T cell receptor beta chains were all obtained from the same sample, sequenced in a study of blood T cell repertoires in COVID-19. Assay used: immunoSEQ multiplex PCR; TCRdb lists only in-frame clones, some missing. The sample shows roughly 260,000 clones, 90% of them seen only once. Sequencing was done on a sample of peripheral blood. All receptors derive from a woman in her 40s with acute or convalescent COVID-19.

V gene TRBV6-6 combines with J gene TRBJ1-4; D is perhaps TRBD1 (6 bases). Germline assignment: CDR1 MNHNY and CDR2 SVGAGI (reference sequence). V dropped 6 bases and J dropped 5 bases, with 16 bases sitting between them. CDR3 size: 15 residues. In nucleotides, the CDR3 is TGTGCCAGCAGCACCCTGGGGGCGACGAATGAAAAACTGTTTTTT. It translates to CASSTLGATNEKLFF.

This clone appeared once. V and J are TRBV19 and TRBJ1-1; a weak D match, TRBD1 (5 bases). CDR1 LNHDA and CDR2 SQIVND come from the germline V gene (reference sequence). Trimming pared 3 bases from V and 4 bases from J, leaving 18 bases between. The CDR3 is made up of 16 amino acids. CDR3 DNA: TGTGCCAGTAGTATGGCTCCTGGGGCGAGGAGCACTGAAGCTTTCTTT. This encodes CASSMAPGARSTEAFF.

In DNA form, the CDR3 reads TGTGCCAGCAGCGTTAGCGGGGTGAATGAGCAGTTCTTC. This gives the protein CASSVSGVNEQFF. The genes are TRBV6-5 and TRBJ2-1; 8 bases are shared with TRBD2. With V trimmed by 6 bases and J by 7 bases, 5 bases remained unmatched. The germline CDR1 and CDR2 sequences are MNHEY and SVGAGI. The CDR3 spans 13 residues.

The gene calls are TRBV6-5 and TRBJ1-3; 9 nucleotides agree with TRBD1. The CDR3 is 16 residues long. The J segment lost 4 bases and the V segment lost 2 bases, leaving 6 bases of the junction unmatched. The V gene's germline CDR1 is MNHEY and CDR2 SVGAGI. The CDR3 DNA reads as TGTGCCAGCAGTTACATGTCCGGGACAGGGGGAAACACCATATATTTT. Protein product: CASSYMSGTGGNTIYF.

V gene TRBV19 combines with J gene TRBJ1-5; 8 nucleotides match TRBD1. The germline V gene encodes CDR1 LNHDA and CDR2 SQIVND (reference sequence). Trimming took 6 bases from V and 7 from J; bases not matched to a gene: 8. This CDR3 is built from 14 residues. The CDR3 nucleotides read TGTGCCAGTAGGGGCCAGGGGGCTCGGCAGCCCCAGCATTTT. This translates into CASRGQGARQPQHF.

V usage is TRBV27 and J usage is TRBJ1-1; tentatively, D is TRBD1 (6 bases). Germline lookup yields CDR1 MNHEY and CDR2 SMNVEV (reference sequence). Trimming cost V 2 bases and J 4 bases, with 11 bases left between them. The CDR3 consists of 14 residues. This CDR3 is CASSLTAGATEAFF. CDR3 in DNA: TGTGCCAGCAGTTTAACGGCGGGGGCCACTGAAGCTTTCTTT.

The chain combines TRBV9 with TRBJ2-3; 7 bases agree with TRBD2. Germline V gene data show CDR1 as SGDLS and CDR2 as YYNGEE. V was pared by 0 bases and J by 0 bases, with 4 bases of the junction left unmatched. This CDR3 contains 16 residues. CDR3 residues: CASSVASSGSTDTQYF. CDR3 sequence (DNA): TGTGCCAGCAGCGTAGCCTCTAGCGGCAGCACAGATACGCAGTATTTT.

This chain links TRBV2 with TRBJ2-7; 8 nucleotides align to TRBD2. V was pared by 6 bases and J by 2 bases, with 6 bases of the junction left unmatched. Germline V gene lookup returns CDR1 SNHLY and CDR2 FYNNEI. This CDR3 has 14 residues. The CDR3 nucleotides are TGTGCCAGCAGCCGGGGGGGCCCCACCTACGAGCAGTACGTC. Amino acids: CASSRGGPTYEQYV.

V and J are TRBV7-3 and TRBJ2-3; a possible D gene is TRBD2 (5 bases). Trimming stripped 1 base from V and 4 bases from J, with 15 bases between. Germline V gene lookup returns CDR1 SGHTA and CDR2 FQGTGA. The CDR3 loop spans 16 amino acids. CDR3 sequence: CASSLISGGVPDTQYF. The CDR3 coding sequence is TGTGCCAGCAGCTTAATCTCAGGAGGTGTCCCAGATACGCAGTATTTT.

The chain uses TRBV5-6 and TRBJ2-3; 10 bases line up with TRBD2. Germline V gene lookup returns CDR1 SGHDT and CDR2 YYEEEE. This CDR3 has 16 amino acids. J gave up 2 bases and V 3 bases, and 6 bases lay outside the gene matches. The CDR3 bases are TGTGCCAGCAGCTCGCTAGCGGGGGCCCTCACAGATACGCAGTATTTT. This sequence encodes CASSSLAGALTDTQYF.

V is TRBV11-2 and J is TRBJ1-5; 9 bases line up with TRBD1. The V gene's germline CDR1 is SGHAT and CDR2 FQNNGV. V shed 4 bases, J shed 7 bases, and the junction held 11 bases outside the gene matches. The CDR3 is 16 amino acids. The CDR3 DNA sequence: TGTGCCAGCAGCTCGAACACAGGGGGCTGGGAACAGCCCCAGCATTTT. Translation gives CASSSNTGGWEQPQHF.

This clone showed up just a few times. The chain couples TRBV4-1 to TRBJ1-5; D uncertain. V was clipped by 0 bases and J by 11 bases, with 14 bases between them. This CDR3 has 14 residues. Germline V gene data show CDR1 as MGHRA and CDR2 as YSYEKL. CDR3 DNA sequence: TGCGCCAGCAGCCAAGATGCGGGCCGGTTCACCCAGCATTTT. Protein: CASSQDAGRFTQHF.

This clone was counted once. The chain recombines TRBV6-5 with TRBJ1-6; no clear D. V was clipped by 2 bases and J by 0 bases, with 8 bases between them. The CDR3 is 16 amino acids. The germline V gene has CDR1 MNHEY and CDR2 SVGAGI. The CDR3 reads CASSYVLSSYNSPLHF. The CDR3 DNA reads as TGTGCCAGCAGTTACGTGTTGAGCTCCTATAATTCACCCCTCCACTTT.

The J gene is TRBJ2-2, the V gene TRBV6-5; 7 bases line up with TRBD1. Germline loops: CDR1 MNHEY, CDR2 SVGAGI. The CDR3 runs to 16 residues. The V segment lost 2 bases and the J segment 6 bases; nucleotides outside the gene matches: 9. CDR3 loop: CASSYTPETGAGELFF. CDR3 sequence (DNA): TGTGCCAGCAGTTACACACCCGAAACAGGGGCCGGGGAGCTGTTTTTT.

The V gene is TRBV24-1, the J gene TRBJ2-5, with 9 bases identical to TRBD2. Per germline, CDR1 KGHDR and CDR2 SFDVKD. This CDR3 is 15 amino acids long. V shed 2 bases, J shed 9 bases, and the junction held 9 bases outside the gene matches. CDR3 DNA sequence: TGTGCCACCAGTGATTCGGCGGGGGGGCCCCAGCCCCAGTACTTC. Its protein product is CATSDSAGGPQPQYF.

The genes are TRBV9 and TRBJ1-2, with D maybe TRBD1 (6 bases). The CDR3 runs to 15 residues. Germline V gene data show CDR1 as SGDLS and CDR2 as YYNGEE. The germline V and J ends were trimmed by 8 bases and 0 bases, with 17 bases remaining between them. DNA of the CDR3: TGTGCCAGTGGGCCTCGCGGGGGCTCTAACTATGGCTACACCTTC. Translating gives CASGPRGGSNYGYTF. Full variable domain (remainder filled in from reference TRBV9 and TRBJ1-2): DSGVTQTPKHLITATGQRVTLRCSPRSGDLSVYWYQQSLDQGLQFLIQYYNGEERAKGNILERFSAQQFPDLHSELNLSSLELGDSALYFCASGPRGGSNYGYTFGSGTRLTVV.

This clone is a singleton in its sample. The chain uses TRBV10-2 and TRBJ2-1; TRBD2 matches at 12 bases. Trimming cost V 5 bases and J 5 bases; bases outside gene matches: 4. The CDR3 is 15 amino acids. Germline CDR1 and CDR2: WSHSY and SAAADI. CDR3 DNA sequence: TGCGCCAGCAGTCTAGCGGGGGGGCCGAACAATGAGCAGTTCTTC. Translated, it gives CASSLAGGPNNEQFF.

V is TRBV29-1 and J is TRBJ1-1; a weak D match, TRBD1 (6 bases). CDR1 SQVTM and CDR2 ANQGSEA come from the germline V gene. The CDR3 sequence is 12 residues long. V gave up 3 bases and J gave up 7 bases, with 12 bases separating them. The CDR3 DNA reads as TGCAGCGTTGACCAGGGGACCTTTGAAGCTTTCTTT. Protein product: CSVDQGTFEAFF.

DNA for the CDR3: TGTGCCAGCAGTGAACAGGCTCTCAATCAGCCCCAGCATTTT. This translates into CASSEQALNQPQHF. The rearrangement joins TRBV6-1 to TRBJ1-5; D gene unclear. The length of the CDR3 is 14 residues. Trimming shortened V by 2 bases and J by 3 bases, and 8 bases separated the two germline ends. CDR1 and CDR2 from the germline V gene are MNHNS and SASEGT.

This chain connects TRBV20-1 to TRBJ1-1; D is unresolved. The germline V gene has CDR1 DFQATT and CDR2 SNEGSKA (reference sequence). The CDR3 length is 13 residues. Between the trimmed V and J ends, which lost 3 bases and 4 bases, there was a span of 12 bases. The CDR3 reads CSASLLGSTEAFF. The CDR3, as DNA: TGCAGTGCTAGTCTTTTGGGGAGCACTGAAGCTTTCTTT.

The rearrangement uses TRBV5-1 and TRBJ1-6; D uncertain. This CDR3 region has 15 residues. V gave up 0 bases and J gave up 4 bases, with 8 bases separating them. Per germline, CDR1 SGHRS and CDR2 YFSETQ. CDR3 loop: CASSLETSYNSPLHF. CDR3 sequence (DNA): TGCGCCAGCAGCTTGGAGACATCTTATAATTCACCCCTCCACTTT.

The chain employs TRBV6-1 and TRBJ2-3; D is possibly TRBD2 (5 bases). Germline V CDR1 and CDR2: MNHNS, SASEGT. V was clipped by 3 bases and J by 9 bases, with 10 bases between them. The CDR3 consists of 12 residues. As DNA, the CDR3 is TGTGCCAGCAGTGAGTGGGGAGACACGCAGTATTTT. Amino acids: CASSEWGDTQYF.

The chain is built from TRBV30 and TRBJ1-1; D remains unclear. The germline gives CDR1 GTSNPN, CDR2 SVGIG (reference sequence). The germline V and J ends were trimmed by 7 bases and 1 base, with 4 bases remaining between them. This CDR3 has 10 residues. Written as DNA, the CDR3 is TGTGCCTACTCGAACACTGAAGCTTTCTTT. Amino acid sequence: CAYSNTEAFF.

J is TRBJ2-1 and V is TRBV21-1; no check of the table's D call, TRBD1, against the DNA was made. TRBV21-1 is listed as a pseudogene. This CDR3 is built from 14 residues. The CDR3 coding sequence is TGTGCCAGCAGCAAAAACAGAACCTACAATGAGCAGTTCTTC. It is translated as CASSKNRTYNEQFF.

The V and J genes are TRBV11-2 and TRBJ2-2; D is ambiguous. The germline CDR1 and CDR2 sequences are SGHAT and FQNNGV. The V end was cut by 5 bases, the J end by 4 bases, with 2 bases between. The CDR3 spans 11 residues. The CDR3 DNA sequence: TGTGCCAGCAGCCGCACCGGGGAGCTGTTTTTT. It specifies CASSRTGELFF.

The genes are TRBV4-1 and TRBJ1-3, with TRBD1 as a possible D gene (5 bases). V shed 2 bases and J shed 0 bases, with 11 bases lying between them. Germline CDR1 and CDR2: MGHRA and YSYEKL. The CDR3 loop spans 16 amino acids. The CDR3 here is CASSQRSGGSGNTIYF. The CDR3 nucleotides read TGCGCCAGCAGCCAAAGGTCGGGGGGCTCTGGAAACACCATATATTTT.

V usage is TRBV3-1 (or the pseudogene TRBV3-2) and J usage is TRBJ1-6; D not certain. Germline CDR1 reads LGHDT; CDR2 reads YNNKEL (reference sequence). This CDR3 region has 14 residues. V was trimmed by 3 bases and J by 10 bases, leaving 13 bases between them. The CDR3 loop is CASSQSGIESPLHF. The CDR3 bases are TGTGCCAGCAGCCAGTCGGGAATAGAATCACCCCTCCACTTT.

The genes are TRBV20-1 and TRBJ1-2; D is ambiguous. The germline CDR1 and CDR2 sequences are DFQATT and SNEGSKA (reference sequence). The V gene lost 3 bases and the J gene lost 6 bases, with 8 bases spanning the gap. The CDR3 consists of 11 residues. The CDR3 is CSARGGDGYTF. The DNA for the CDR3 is TGCAGTGCTAGGGGCGGGGATGGCTACACCTTC.

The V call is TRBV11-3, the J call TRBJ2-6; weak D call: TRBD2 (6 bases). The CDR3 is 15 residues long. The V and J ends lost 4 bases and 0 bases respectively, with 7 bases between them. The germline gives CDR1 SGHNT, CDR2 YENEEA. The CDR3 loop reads CASSSGSSGANVLTF. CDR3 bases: TGTGCCAGCAGCTCCGGGAGCTCTGGGGCCAACGTCCTGACTTTC. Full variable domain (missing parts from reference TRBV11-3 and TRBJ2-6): EAGVVQSPRYKIIEKKQPVAFWCNPISGHNTLYWYLQNLGQGPELLIRYENEEAVDDSQLPKDRFSAERLKGVDSTLKIQPAELGDSAVYLCASSSGSSGANVLTFGAGSRLTVL.

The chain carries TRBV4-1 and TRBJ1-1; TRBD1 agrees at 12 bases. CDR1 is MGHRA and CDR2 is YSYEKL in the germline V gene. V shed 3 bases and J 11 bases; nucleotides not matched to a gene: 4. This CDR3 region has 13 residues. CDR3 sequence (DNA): TGCGCCAGCAGCCACGGGACAGGGGGCGACGCTTTCTTT. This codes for CASSHGTGGDAFF.

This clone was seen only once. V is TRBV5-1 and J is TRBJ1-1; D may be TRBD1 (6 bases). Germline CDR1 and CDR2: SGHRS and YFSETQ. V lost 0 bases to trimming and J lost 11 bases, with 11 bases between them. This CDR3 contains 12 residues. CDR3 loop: CASSLETGMAFF. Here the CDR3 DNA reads TGCGCCAGCAGCTTGGAAACAGGGATGGCTTTCTTT. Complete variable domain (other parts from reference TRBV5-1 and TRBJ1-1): KAGVTQTPRYLIKTRGQQVTLSCSPISGHRSVSWYQQTPGQGLQFLFEYFSETQRNKGNFPGRFSGRQFSNSRSEMNVSTLELGDSALYLCASSLETGMAFFGQGTRLTVV.

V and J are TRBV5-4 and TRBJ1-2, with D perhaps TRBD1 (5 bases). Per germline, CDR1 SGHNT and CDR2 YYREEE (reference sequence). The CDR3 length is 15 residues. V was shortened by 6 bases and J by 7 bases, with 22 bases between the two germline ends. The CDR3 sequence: CASTAGGEIWSGYTF. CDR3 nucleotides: TGTGCCAGCACCGCCGGGGGAGAAATTTGGTCTGGCTACACCTTC.